This note documents a single T cell receptor beta chain sequence. No antigen is known for it. Libraries were prepared by immunoSEQ multiplex PCR; TCRdb keeps only in-frame clonotypes and omits some of them. This sample has 100,000 or so clones; around 95% occur once, and the top ten carry approximately 2.2%. The source of the sample is a study of T cell responses to AZD1222 COVID-19 vaccine. Study results and limitations: A mostly white British donor set with more females was recruited, and clonal diversity was possibly underestimated.

CDR1 and CDR2 from the germline V gene are MDHEN and SYDVKM. CDR3 length equals 11 residues. Trimming took off 4 bases at V and 11 bases at J, with 11 bases between the two ends. This rearrangement joins TRBV28 to TRBJ1-1; TRBD1 might be the D (6 bases). This clonotype was sampled from an adult in good health. The sequencing here drew on peripheral blood, taken on day 0 of AZD1222 vaccination. The CDR3 loop is CASSSSGAAFF. Written as DNA, the CDR3 is TGTGCCAGCAGTTCTTCAGGGGCGGCTTTCTTT.